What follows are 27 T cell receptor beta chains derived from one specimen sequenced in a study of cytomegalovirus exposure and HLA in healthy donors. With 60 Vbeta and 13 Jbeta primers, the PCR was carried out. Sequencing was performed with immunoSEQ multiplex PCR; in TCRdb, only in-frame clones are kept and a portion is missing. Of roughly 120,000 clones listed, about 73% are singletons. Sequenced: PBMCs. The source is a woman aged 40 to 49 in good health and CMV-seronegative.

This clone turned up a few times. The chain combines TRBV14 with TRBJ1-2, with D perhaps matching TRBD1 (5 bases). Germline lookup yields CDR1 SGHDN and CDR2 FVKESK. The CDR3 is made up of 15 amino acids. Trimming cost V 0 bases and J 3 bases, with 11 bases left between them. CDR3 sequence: CASSQEGGSDYGYTF. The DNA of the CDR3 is TGTGCCAGCAGCCAAGAGGGGGGTTCTGACTATGGCTACACCTTC.

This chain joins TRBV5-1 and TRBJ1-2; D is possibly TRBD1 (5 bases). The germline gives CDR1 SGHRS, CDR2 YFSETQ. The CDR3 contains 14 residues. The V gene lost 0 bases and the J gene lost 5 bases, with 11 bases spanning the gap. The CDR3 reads CASSLDAGTYGYTF. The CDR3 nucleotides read TGCGCCAGCAGCTTGGACGCGGGGACGTATGGCTACACCTTC. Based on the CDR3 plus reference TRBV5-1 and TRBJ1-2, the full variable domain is KAGVTQTPRYLIKTRGQQVTLSCSPISGHRSVSWYQQTPGQGLQFLFEYFSETQRNKGNFPGRFSGRQFSNSRSEMNVSTLELGDSALYLCASSLDAGTYGYTFGSGTRLTVV.

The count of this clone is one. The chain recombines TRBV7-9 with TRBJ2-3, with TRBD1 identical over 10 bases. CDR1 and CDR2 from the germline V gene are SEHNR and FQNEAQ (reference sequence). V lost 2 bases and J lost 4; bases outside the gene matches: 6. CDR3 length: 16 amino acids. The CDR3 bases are TGTGCCAGCAGCTTACCGACAGGGGGCACCGCAGATACGCAGTATTTT. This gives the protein CASSLPTGGTADTQYF.

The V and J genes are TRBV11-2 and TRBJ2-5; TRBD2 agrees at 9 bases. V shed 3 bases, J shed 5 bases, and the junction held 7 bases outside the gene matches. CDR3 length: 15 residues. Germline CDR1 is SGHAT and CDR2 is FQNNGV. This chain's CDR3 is CASSLLAGIRETQYF. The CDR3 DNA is TGTGCCAGCAGCTTGCTAGCGGGGATCCGGGAGACCCAGTACTTC.

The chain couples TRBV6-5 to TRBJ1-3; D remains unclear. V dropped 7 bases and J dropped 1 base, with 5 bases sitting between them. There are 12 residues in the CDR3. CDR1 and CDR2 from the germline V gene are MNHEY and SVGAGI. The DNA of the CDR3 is TGTGCCAGCACAGGTTCTGGAAACACCATATATTTT. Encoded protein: CASTGSGNTIYF.

CDR3 sequence reads: CASSTGTDAYEQYF. CDR3 nucleotides: TGTGCCAGCTCAACTGGGACAGACGCCTACGAGCAGTACTTC. The gene calls are TRBV18 and TRBJ2-7; 7 bases line up with TRBD1. The V gene's germline CDR1 is KGHSH and CDR2 LQKENI. CDR3 length equals 14 residues. V lost 5 bases, J lost 2 bases, and 6 bases stayed unmatched.

The CDR3 loop is CSVLRDRPYEQYF. Here the CDR3 DNA reads TGCAGCGTTCTAAGGGACAGGCCCTACGAGCAGTACTTC. The chain carries TRBV29-1 and TRBJ2-7; 8 nucleotides align to TRBD1. CDR1 SQVTM and CDR2 ANQGSEA come from the germline V gene. Trimming removed 5 bases from V and 2 bases from J; junction bases left unmatched: 5. This CDR3 spans 13 amino acids.

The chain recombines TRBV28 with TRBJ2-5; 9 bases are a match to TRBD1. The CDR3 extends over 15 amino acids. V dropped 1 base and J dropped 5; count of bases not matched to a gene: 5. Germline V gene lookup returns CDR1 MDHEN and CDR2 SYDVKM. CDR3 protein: CASSLSQGAVETQYF. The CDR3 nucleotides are TGTGCCAGCAGTTTATCACAGGGGGCGGTGGAGACCCAGTACTTC.

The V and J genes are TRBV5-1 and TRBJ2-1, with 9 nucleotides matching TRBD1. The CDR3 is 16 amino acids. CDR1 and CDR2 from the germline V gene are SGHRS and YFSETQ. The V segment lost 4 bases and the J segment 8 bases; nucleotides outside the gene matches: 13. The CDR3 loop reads CASSLGGGTGNDEQFF. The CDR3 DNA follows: TGCGCCAGCAGCCTAGGGGGGGGGACAGGGAATGATGAGCAGTTCTTC.

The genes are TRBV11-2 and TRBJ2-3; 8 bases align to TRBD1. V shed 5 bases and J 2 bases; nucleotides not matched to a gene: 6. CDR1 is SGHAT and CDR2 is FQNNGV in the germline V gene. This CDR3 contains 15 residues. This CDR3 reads CASSPEGQVTDTQYF. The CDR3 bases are TGTGCCAGCAGCCCTGAGGGACAGGTCACAGATACGCAGTATTTT.

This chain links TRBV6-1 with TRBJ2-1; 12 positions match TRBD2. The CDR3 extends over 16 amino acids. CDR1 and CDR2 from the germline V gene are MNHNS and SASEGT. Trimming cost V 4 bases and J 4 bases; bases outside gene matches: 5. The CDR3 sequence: CASSASTSGGYNEQFF. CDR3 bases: TGTGCCAGCAGTGCATCGACTAGCGGGGGATACAATGAGCAGTTCTTC.

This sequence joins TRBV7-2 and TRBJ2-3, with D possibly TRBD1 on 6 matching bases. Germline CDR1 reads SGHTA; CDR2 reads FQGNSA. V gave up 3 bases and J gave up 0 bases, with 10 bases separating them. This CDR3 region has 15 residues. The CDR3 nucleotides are TGTGCCAGCAGCTTTCAGGGGTGGAGCACAGATACGCAGTATTTT. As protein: CASSFQGWSTDTQYF.

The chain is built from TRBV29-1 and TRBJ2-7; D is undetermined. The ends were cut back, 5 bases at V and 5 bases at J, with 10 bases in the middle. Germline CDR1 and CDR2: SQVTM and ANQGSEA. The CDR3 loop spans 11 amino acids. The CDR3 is CSVSSLNEQYF. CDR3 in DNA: TGCAGCGTTTCTAGTTTAAACGAGCAGTACTTC.

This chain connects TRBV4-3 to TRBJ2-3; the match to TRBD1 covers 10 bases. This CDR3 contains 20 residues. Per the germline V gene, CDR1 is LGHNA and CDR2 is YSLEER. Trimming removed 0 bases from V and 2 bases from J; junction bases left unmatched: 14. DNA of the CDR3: TGCGCCAGCAGCCAAGATTTGGGGACAGGGGCTGGGCAGTCCACAGATACGCAGTATTTT. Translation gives CASSQDLGTGAGQSTDTQYF.

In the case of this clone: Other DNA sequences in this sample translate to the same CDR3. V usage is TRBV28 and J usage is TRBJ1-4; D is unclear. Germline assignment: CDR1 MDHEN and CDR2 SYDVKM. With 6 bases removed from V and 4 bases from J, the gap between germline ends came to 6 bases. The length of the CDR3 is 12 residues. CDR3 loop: CASRGGNEKLFF. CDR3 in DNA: TGTGCCAGCAGAGGAGGTAATGAAAAACTGTTTTTT.

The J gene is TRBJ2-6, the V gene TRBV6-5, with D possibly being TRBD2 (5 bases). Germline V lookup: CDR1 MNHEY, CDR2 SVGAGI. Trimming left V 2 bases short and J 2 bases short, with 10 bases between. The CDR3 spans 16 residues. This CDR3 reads CASSYGPGTGANVLTF. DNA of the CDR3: TGTGCCAGCAGTTACGGTCCGGGGACTGGGGCCAACGTCCTGACTTTC.

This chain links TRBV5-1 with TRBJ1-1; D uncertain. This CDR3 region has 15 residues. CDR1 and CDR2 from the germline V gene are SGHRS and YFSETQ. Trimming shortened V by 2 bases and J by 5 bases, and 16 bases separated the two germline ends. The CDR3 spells CASSLSRGEGTEAFF. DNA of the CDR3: TGCGCCAGCAGCTTAAGCCGCGGGGAAGGAACTGAAGCTTTCTTT.

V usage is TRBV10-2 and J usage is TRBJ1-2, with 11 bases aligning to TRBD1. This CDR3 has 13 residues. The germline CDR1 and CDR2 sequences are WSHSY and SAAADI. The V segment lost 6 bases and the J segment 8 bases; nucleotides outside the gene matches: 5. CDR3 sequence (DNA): TGCGCCAGCAGCGGACAGGGGGCTGAGGGCTACACCTTC. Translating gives CASSGQGAEGYTF.

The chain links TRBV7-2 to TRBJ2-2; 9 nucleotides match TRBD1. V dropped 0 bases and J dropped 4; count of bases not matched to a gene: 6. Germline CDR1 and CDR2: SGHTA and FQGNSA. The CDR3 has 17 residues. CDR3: CASSLAGTGLATGELFF. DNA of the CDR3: TGTGCCAGCAGCTTAGCAGGGACAGGGCTTGCCACCGGGGAGCTGTTTTTT.

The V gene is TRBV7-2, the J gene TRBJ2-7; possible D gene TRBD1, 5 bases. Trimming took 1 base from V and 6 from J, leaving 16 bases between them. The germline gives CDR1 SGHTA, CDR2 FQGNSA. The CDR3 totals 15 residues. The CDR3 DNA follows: TGTGCCAGCAGCTTAGAATCAGGGTGGTCCCTCGAGCAGTACTTC. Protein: CASSLESGWSLEQYF.

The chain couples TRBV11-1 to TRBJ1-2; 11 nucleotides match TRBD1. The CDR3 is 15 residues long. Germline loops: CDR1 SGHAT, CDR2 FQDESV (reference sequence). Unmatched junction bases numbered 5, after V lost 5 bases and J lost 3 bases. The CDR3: CASSTRTGGHYGYTF. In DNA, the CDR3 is TGTGCCAGCAGCACCCGGACAGGGGGCCACTATGGCTACACCTTC.

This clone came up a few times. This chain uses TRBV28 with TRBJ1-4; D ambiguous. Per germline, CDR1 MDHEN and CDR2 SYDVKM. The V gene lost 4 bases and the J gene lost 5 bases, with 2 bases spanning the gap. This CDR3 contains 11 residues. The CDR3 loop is CASSSNEKLFF. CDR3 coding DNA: TGTGCCAGCAGTTCGAATGAAAAACTGTTTTTT.

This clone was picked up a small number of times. The DNA for the CDR3 is TGTGCCAGTAGTATAGCAGGGTCAGATACGCAGTATTTT. As protein: CASSIAGSDTQYF. V gene TRBV19 combines with J gene TRBJ2-3, with D perhaps matching TRBD1 (5 bases). Germline V gives CDR1 LNHDA, CDR2 SQIVND (reference sequence). The germline V and J ends were trimmed by 1 base and 4 bases, with 6 bases remaining between them. The CDR3 covers 13 residues. Full variable domain (missing parts from reference TRBV19 and TRBJ2-3): DGGITQSPKYLFRKEGQNVTLSCEQNLNHDAMYWYRQDPGQGLRLIYYSQIVNDFQKGDIAEGYSVSREKKESFPLTVTSAQKNPTAFYLCASSIAGSDTQYFGPGTRLTVL.

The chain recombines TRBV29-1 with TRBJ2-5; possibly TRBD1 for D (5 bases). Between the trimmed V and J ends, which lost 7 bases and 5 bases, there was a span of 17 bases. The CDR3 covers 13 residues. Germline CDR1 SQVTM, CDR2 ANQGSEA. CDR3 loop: CSAGQRPRETQYF. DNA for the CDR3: TGCAGCGCAGGACAACGACCCCGGGAGACCCAGTACTTC. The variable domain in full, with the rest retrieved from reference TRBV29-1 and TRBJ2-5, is SAVISQKPSRDICQRGTSLTIQCQVDSQVTMMFWYRQQPGQSLTLIATANQGSEATYESGFVIDKFPISRPNLTFSTLTVSNMSPEDSSIYLCSAGQRPRETQYFGPGTRLLVL.

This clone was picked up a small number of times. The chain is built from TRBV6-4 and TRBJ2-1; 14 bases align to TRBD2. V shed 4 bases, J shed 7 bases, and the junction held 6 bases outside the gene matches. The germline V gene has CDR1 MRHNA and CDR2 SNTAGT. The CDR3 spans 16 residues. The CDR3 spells CASSVRGTSGSNEQFF. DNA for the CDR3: TGTGCCAGCAGTGTACGCGGGACTAGCGGGAGTAATGAGCAGTTCTTC.

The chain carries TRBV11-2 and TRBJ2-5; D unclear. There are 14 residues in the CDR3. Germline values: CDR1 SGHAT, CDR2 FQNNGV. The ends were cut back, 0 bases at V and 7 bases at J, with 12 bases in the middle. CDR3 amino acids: CASSLDGATGTQYF. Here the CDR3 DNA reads TGTGCCAGCAGCTTAGATGGTGCCACTGGGACCCAGTACTTC. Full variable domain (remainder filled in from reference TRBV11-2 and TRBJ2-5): EAGVAQSPRYKIIEKRQSVAFWCNPISGHATLYWYQQILGQGPKLLIQFQNNGVVDDSQLPKDRFSAERLKGVDSTLKIQPAKLEDSAVYLCASSLDGATGTQYFGPGTRLLVL.

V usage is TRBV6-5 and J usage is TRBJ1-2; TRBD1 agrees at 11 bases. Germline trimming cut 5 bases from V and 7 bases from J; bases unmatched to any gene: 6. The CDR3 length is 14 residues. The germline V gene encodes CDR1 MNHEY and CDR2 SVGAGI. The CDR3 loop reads CASSRDRGIGGYTF. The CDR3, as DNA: TGTGCCAGCAGTCGGGACAGGGGGATCGGTGGCTACACCTTC.